This T cell receptor beta chain was observed in a study of shared clonotypes between healthy human individuals. Study-level findings and limits: Several donors held approximately 4.5% of naive CD4 clonotypes in common. Measured sharing among donors was expected to vary with sequencing depth.

With regard to this clone: Its target is not known.

Germline CDR1 reads MGHRA; CDR2 reads YSYEKL. This CDR3 region has 17 residues. V was trimmed by 0 bases and J by 6 bases, leaving 18 bases between them. This table comes from immunoSEQ multiplex PCR, and its TCRdb copy is limited to in-frame clones, with some not included. There are over a million clones in the sample; approximately 78% occur only once, and 0.5% to 0.65% lies in the top ten. The origin of this receptor is a man aged 18 to 29 in good health. Some clones in this sample may be carry-over from other donors' samples. The J gene is TRBJ2-1, the V gene TRBV4-1; D gene uncertain. Sequenced material: memory CD4+ T cells from PBMCs. Indicated subset: CD45RA-negative fraction. The CDR3 coding sequence is TGCGCCAGCAGCCAAGACGGTCTGCGCGACCCATCCAATGAGCAGTTCTTC. Amino acids: CASSQDGLRDPSNEQFF.